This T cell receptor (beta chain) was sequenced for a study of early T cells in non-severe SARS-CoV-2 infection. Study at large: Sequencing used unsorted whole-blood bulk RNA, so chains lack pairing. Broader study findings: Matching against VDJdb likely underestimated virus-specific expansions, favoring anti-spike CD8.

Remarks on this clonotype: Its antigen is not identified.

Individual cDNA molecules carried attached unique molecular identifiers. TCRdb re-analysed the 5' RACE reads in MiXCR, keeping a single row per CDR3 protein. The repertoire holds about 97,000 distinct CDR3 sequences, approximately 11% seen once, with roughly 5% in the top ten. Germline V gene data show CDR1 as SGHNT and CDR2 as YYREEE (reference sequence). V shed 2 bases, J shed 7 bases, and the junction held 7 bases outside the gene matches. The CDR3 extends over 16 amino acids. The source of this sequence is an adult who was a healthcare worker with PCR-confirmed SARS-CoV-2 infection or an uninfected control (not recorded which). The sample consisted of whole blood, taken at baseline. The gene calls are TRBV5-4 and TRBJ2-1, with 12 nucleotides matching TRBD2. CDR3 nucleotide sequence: TGTGCCAGCAGCTTTTGGCCTAGCGGGAGGGGTAATGAGCAGTTCTTC. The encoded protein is CASSFWPSGRGNEQFF. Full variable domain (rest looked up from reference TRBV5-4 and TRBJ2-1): ETGVTQSPTHLIKTRGQQVTLRCSSQSGHNTVSWYQQALGQGPQFIFQYYREEENGRGNFPPRFSGLQFPNYSSELNVNALELDDSALYLCASSFWPSGRGNEQFFGPGTRLTVL.